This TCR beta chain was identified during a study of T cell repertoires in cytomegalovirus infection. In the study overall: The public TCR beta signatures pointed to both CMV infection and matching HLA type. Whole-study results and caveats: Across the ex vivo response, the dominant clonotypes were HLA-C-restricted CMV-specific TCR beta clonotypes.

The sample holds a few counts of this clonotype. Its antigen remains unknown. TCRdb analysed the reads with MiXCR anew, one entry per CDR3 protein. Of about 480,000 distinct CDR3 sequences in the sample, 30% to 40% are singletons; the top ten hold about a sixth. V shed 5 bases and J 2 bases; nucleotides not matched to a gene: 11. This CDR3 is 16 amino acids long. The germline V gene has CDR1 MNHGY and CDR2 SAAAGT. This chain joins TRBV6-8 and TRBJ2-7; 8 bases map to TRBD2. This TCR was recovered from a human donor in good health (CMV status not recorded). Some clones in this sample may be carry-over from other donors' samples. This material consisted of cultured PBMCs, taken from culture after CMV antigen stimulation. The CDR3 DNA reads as TGTGCCAGCAGTCCGATAAGCGGGAGTCCCCCCTACGAGCAGTACTTC. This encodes CASSPISGSPPYEQYF.